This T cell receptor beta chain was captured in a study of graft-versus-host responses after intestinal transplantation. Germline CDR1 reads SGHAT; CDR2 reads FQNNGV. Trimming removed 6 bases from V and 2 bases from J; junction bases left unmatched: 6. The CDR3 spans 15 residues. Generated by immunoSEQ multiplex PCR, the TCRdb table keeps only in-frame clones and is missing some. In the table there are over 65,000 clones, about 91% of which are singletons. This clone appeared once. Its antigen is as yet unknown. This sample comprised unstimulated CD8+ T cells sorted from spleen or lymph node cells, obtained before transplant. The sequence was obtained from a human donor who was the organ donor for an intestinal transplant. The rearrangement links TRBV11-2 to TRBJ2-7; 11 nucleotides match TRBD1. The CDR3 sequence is CASSSRTGGPYEQYF. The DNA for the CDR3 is TGTGCCAGCAGTTCTAGGACAGGGGGCCCCTACGAGCAGTACTTC.